Listed below are T cell receptor beta chains from one sample, sequenced in a study of control samples from healthy donors and cancer patients. Libraries were prepared by immunoSEQ multiplex PCR; TCRdb keeps only in-frame clonotypes and omits some of them. This table has around 150,000 clones, around 90% appearing once. Sequencing input: blood. These receptors came from a man aged 30 to 45 in good health. Each CDR3 is given with its conserved first and last residue. The D gene is left open where the match is weak. Rows give clone size only sometimes, using once, few, many, or a class for an expanded clone.

. | . | TRBJ2-5 | TRBV5-6 | CASSLGTGETQYF | TGTGCCAGCAGCTTGGGGACTGGAGAGACCCAGTACTTC
TRBD2 | . | TRBJ2-2 | TRBV14 | CASSARELGELFF | TGTGCCAGCAGCGCGCGGGAGCTCGGGGAGCTGTTTTTT
. | . | TRBJ2-2 | TRBV5-1 | CASSLEGTGELFF | TGCGCCAGCAGCTTGGAGGGCACCGGGGAGCTGTTTTTT
TRBD1 | . | TRBJ2-2 | TRBV29-1 | CSVEKGQGTGNTGELFF | TGCAGCGTTGAAAAGGGACAGGGGACGGGGAACACCGGGGAGCTGTTTTTT
. | . | TRBJ2-7 | TRBV11-2 | CASSPRTAGLYEQYF | TGTGCCAGCAGCCCGCGGACAGCAGGACTCTACGAGCAGTACTTC
. | . | TRBJ1-3 | TRBV14 | CASSLGNSGNTIYF | TGTGCCAGCAGCCTCGGGAACTCTGGAAACACCATATATTTT
. | . | TRBJ2-7 | TRBV6-5 | CASRSFVRSYEQYF | TGTGCCAGCAGATCGTTTGTTAGATCCTACGAGCAGTACTTC
. | . | TRBJ2-3 | TRBV19 | CASSIRRGGTDTQYF | TGTGCCAGTAGTATCCGGAGGGGGGGCACAGATACGCAGTATTTT
TRBD1 | . | TRBJ1-5 | TRBV28 | CASSLVRTGGNQPQHF | TGTGCCAGCAGCCTGGTTAGGACAGGAGGGAATCAGCCCCAGCATTTT
. | . | TRBJ1-1 | TRBV12-3/TRBV12-4 | CASSLASNTEAFF | TGTGCCAGCAGCTTGGCCTCGAACACTGAAGCTTTCTTT
. | . | TRBJ2-5 | TRBV28 | CASNAAALQETQYF | TGTGCCAGCAATGCGGCGGCCCTTCAAGAGACCCAGTACTTC
. | . | TRBJ2-7 | TRBV28 | CASSNQGSSYEQYF | TGTGCCAGCAGTAATCAGGGGAGCTCCTACGAGCAGTACTTC
TRBD2 | . | TRBJ2-7 | TRBV3-1/TRBV3-2 | CASSQGSSGSTYEQYF | TGTGCCAGCAGCCAAGGTTCAAGCGGGAGCACCTACGAGCAGTACTTC
TRBD1 | . | TRBJ1-1 | TRBV2 | CASRQQTGTNTEAFF | TGTGCCAGCAGGCAGCAGACAGGGACAAACACTGAAGCTTTCTTT
TRBD1 | . | TRBJ1-2 | TRBV5-1 | CASSLPGQLYGYTF | TGCGCCAGCAGCTTACCGGGACAGCTCTATGGCTACACCTTC
. | . | TRBJ1-2 | TRBV6-2/TRBV6-3 | CASSHQGRGYTF | TGTGCCAGCAGTCATCAGGGTCGTGGCTACACCTTC
. | few | TRBJ2-1 | TRBV6-1 | CASSDPGGPSSVEQFF | TGTGCCAGCAGTGACCCCGGGGGGCCGTCTTCTGTGGAGCAGTTCTTC
. | . | TRBJ2-2 | TRBV10-3 | CAIRPQPNTGELFF | TGTGCCATCAGGCCACAGCCAAACACCGGGGAGCTGTTTTTT
. | . | TRBJ1-4 | TRBV19 | CASSRGDEKLFF | TGTGCCAGTAGTCGAGGGGATGAAAAACTGTTTTTT
. | . | TRBJ1-2 | TRBV7-9 | CASSPRVTYGYTF | TGTGCCAGCAGCCCCCGGGTCACCTATGGCTACACCTTC
. | once | TRBJ2-7 | TRBV5-1 | CASSLASDPTDEQYF | TGCGCCAGCAGCTTGGCATCCGATCCTACGGACGAGCAGTACTTC
. | . | TRBJ2-3 | TRBV4-1 | CASSQDRTQYF | TGCGCCAGCAGCCAAGATAGGACGCAGTATTTT
TRBD1 | few | TRBJ2-4 | TRBV3-1/TRBV3-2 | CASSLRTGGNKNIQYF | TGTGCCAGCAGCCTCCGGACAGGGGGGAACAAAAACATTCAGTACTTC
. | . | TRBJ2-7 | TRBV29-1 | CSVRWGIDEQYF | TGCAGCGTGAGGTGGGGGATTGACGAGCAGTACTTC
TRBD1 | . | TRBJ1-5 | TRBV2 | CASCEQGARDQPQHF | TGTGCCAGCTGTGAACAGGGGGCTCGGGATCAGCCCCAGCATTTT
TRBD1 | . | TRBJ1-2 | TRBV9 | CASSAPRDRDYGYTF | TGTGCCAGCAGCGCGCCCCGGGACAGGGACTATGGCTACACCTTC
. | . | TRBJ1-1 | TRBV7-9 | CASSFQADTEAFF | TGTGCCAGCAGCTTTCAGGCGGACACTGAAGCTTTCTTT
. | . | TRBJ2-2 | TRBV27 | CASSPLPTATNTGELFF | TGTGCCAGCAGCCCTCTTCCAACAGCAACGAACACCGGGGAGCTGTTTTTT
. | once | TRBJ1-1 | TRBV7-9 | CASSLGRETEAFF | TGTGCCAGCAGCTTAGGAAGAGAAACTGAAGCTTTCTTT
. | . | TRBJ1-4 | TRBV27 | CASSNLQEKLFF | TGTGCCAGCAGTAACCTACAAGAAAAACTGTTTTTT
. | . | TRBJ2-3 | TRBV2 | CASSGADTQYF | TGTGCCAGCAGTGGGGCGGATACGCAGTATTTT
. | . | TRBJ2-3 | TRBV12-3/TRBV12-4 | CASRSGFTDTQYF | TGTGCCAGCAGATCTGGGTTCACAGATACGCAGTATTTT
TRBD2 | . | TRBJ2-1 | TRBV7-9 | CASTASAGESYNEQFF | TGTGCCAGCACGGCTTCCGCGGGAGAATCCTACAATGAGCAGTTCTTC
. | . | TRBJ1-6 | TRBV27 | CASRPGVTGSPLHF | TGTGCCAGCAGGCCAGGTGTCACGGGTTCACCCCTCCACTTT
. | . | TRBJ1-1 | TRBV12-3/TRBV12-4 | CASSQNTEAFF | TGTGCCAGCAGCCAGAACACTGAAGCTTTCTTT
. | . | TRBJ1-1 | TRBV10-3 | CAISAGDRLNTEAFF | TGTGCCATCAGTGCGGGAGACAGATTGAACACTGAAGCTTTCTTT
. | . | TRBJ2-3 | TRBV5-1 | CASSFLTDHTDTQYF | TGCGCCAGCAGCTTTTTAACAGATCACACAGATACGCAGTATTTT
. | . | TRBJ2-7 | TRBV12-3/TRBV12-4 | CASSTTLTYEQYF | TGTGCCAGCAGTACGACCCTGACCTACGAGCAGTACTTC
. | . | TRBJ1-1 | TRBV13 | CASSLSGALNTEAFF | TGTGCCAGCAGCTTAAGCGGGGCCCTGAACACTGAAGCTTTCTTT
. | . | TRBJ2-1 | TRBV27 | CASGRGPRGGNEQFF | TGTGCCAGCGGCCGGGGGCCTCGAGGGGGAAATGAGCAGTTCTTC
. | . | TRBJ2-7 | TRBV4-2 | CASSQLGGESEQYF | TGTGCCAGCAGCCAGTTAGGAGGGGAGTCCGAGCAGTACTTC
. | . | TRBJ1-1 | TRBV30 | CAWSVRSPRYTEAFF | TGTGCCTGGAGTGTACGTTCTCCCAGGTACACTGAAGCTTTCTTT
TRBD2 | . | TRBJ2-1 | TRBV15 | CATSPTGGALTYNEQFF | TGTGCCACCAGCCCCACGGGGGGAGCGCTCACCTACAATGAGCAGTTCTTC
. | . | TRBJ2-4 | TRBV27 | CALGPVLAKNIQYF | TGTGCCCTAGGGCCAGTACTAGCCAAAAACATTCAGTACTTC
. | . | TRBJ2-1 | TRBV10-2 | CASSESGDSYNEQFF | TGCGCCAGCAGTGAGTCAGGGGATTCCTACAATGAGCAGTTCTTC
TRBD2 | . | TRBJ2-7 | TRBV18 | CASSPPSGGEQYF | TGTGCCAGCTCACCGCCTAGCGGAGGGGAGCAGTACTTC